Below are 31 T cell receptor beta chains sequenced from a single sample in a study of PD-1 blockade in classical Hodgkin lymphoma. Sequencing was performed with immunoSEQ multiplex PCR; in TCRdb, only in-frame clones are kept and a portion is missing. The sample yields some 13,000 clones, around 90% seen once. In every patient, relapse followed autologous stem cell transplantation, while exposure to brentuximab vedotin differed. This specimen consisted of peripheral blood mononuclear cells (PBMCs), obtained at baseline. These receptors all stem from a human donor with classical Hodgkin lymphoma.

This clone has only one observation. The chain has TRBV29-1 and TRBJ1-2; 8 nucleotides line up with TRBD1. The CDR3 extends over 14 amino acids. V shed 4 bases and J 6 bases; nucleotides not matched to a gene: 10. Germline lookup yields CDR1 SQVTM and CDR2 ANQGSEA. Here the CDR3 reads CSVVRTGYENGYTF. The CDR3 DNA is TGCAGCGTTGTAAGGACAGGGTACGAGAATGGCTACACCTTC.

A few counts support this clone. The CDR3 region has the DNA TGTGCCAGCTCAACTAGACAGGGGGGCTACGAGCAGTACTTC. Translating it yields CASSTRQGGYEQYF. The V call is TRBV18, the J call TRBJ2-7; 9 bases are a match to TRBD1. J gave up 3 bases and V 5 bases, and 5 bases lay outside the gene matches. This CDR3 has 14 amino acids. Germline loops: CDR1 KGHSH, CDR2 LQKENI.

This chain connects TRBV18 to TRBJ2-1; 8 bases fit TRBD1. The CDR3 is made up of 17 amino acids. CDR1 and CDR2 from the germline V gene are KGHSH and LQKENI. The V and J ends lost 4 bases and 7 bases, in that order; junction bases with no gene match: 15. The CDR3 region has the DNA TGTGCCAGCTCACTCGGACAGGGCAGTTCGGGTAGGAATGAGCAGTTCTTC. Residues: CASSLGQGSSGRNEQFF.

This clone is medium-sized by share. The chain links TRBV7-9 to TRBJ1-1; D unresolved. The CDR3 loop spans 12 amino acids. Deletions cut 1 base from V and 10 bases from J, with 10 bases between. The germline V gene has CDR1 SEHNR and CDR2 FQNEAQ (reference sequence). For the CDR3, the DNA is TGTGCCAGCAGCTTAGGGCAGGTGGGAGCTTTCTTT. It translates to CASSLGQVGAFF.

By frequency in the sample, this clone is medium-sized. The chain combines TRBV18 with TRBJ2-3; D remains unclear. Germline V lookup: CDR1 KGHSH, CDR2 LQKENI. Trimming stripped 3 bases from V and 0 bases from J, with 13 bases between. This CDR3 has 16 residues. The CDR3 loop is CASSPFRDPSTDTQYF. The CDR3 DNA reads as TGTGCCAGCTCACCCTTTAGAGATCCTAGCACAGATACGCAGTATTTT. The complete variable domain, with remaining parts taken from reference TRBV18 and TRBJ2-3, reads NAGVMQNPRHLVRRRGQEARLRCSPMKGHSHVYWYRQLPEEGLKFMVYLQKENIIDESGMPKERFSAEFPKEGPSILRIQQVVRGDSAAYFCASSPFRDPSTDTQYFGPGTRLTVL.

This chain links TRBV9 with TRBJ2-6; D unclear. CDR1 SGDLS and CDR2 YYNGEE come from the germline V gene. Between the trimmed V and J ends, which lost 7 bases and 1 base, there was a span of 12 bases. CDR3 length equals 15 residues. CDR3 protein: CASGLDMSGANVLTF. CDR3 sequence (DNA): TGTGCCAGCGGTCTTGACATGTCTGGGGCCAACGTCCTGACTTTC.

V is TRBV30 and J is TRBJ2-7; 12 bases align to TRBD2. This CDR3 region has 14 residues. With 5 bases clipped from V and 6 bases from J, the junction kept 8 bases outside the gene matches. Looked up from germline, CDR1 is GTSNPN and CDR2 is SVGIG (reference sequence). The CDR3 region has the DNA TGTGCCTGGGGGAGACTAGCGGGAGTTGGCGAGCAGTACTTC. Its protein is CAWGRLAGVGEQYF.

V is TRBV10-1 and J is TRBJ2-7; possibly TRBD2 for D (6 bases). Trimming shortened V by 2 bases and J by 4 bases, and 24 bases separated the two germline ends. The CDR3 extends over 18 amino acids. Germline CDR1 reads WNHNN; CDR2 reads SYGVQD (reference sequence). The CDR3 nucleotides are TGCGCCAGCAGTGAGCCGGGTGGGACTCCTAAGTTCCCTTACGAGCAGTACTTC. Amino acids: CASSEPGGTPKFPYEQYF.

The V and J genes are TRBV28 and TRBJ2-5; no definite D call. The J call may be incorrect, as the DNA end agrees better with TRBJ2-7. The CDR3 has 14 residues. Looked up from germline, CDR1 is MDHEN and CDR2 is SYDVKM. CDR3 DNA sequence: TGTGCCAGCAGTAATCCCCCCTTAGTCTACGAGCAGTACTTC. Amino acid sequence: CASSNPPLVYEQYF.

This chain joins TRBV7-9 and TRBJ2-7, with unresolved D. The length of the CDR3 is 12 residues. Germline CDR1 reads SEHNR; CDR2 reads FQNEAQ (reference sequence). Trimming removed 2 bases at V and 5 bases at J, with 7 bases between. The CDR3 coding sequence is TGTGCCAGCAGCTTAACATCCGACGAGCAGTACTTC. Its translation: CASSLTSDEQYF.

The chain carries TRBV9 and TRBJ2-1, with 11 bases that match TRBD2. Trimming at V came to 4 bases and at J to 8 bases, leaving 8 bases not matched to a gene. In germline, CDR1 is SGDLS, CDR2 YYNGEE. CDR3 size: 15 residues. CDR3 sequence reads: CASSPRLAGRDEQFF. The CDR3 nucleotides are TGTGCCAGCAGCCCCCGACTAGCGGGGCGGGATGAGCAGTTCTTC.

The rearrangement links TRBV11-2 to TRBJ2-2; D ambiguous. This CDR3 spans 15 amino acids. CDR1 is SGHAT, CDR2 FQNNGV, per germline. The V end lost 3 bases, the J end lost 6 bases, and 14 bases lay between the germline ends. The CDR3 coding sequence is TGTGCCAGCAGCTTCGAGGCCGGGCGGCCCGGGGAGCTGTTTTTT. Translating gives CASSFEAGRPGELFF. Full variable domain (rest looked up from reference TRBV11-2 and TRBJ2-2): EAGVAQSPRYKIIEKRQSVAFWCNPISGHATLYWYQQILGQGPKLLIQFQNNGVVDDSQLPKDRFSAERLKGVDSTLKIQPAKLEDSAVYLCASSFEAGRPGELFFGEGSRLTVL.

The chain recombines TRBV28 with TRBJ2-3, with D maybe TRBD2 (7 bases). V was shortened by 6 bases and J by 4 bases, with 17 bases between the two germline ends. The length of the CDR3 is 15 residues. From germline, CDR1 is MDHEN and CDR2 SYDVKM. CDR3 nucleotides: TGTGCCAGCAGGGGTTGGAGGGGGGGGGCAGATACGCAGTATTTT. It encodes CASRGWRGGADTQYF.

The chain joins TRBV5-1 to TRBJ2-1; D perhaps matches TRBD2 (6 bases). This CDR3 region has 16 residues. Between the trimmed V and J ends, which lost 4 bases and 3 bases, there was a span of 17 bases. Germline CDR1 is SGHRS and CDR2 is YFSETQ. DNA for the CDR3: TGCGCCAGCAGCCGATCCTCTAGCGTCCGCTACAATGAGCAGTTCTTC. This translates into CASSRSSSVRYNEQFF.

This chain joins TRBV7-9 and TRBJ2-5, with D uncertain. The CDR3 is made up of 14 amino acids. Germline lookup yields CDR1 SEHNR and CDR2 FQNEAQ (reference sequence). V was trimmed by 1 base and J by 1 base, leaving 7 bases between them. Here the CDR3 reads CASSLGQSQETQYF. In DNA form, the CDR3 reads TGTGCCAGCAGCTTAGGGCAATCCCAAGAGACCCAGTACTTC.

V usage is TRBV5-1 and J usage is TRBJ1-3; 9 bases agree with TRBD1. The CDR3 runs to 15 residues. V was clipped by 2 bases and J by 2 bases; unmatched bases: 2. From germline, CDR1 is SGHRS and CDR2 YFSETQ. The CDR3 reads CASSFNRGPGNTIYF. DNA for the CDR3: TGCGCCAGCAGCTTTAACAGGGGGCCTGGAAACACCATATATTTT. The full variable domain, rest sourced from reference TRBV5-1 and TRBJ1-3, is KAGVTQTPRYLIKTRGQQVTLSCSPISGHRSVSWYQQTPGQGLQFLFEYFSETQRNKGNFPGRFSGRQFSNSRSEMNVSTLELGDSALYLCASSFNRGPGNTIYFGEGSWLTVV.

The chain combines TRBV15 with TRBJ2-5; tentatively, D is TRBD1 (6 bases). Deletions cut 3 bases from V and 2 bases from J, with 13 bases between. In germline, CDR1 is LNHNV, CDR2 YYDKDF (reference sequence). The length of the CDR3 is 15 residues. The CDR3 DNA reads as TGTGCCACCAGCAGGGCTTGGACAGATCAAGAGACCCAGTACTTC. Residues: CATSRAWTDQETQYF. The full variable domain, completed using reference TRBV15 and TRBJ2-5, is DAMVIQNPRYQVTQFGKPVTLSCSQTLNHNVMYWYQQKSSQAPKLLFHYYDKDFNNEADTPDNFQSRRPNTSFCFLDIRSPGLGDTAMYLCATSRAWTDQETQYFGPGTRLLVL.

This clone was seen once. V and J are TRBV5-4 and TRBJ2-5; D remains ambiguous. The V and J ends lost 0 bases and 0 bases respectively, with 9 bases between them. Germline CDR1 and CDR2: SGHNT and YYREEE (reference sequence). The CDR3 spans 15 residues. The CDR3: CASSLDPPYQETQYF. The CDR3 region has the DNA TGTGCCAGCAGCTTGGACCCCCCGTACCAAGAGACCCAGTACTTC.

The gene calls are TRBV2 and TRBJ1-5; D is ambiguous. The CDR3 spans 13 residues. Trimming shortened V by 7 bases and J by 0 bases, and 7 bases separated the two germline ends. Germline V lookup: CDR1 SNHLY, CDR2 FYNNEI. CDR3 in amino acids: CASMRDSNQPQHF. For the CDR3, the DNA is TGTGCCAGCATGCGGGATAGCAATCAGCCCCAGCATTTT.

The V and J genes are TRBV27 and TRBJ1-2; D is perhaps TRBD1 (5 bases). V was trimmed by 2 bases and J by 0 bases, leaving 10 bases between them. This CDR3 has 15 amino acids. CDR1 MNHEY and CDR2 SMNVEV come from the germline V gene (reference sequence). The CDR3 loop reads CASSLEGVPNYGYTF. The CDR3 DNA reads TGTGCCAGCAGTTTAGAAGGGGTACCTAACTATGGCTACACCTTC.

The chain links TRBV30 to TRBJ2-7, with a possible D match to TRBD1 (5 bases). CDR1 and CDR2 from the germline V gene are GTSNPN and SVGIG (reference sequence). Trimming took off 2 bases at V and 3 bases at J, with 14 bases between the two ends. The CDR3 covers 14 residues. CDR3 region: CAWSRGLGNYEQYF. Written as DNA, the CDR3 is TGTGCCTGGAGTAGGGGTTTAGGAAACTACGAGCAGTACTTC.

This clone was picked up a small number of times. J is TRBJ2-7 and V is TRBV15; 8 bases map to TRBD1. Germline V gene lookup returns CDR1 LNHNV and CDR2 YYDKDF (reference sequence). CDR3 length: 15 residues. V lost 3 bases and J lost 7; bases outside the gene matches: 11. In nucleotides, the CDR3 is TGTGCCACCAGCAGCCAAGCGACAGGGGTGGGGGAGCAGTACTTC. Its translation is CATSSQATGVGEQYF.

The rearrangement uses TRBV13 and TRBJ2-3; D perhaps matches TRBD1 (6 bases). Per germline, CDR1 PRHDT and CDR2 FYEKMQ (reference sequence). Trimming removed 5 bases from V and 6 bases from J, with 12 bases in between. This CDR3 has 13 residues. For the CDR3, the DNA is TGTGCCAGCAGCACACAGGGAACGGATACGCAGTATTTT. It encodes CASSTQGTDTQYF.

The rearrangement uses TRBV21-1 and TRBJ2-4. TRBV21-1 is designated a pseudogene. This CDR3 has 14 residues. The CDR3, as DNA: TGTGCCAGCAGCAATAAGGGTCTGACGAACATTCAGTACTTC. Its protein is CASSNKGLTNIQYF.

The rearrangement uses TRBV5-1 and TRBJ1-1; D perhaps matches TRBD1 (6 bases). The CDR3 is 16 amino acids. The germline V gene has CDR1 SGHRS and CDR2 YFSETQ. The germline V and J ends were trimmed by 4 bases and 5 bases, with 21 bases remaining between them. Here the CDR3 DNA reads TGCGCCAGCAGCCCTTGGGTACGGGGGGCAGGAACTGAAGCTTTCTTT. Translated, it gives CASSPWVRGAGTEAFF.

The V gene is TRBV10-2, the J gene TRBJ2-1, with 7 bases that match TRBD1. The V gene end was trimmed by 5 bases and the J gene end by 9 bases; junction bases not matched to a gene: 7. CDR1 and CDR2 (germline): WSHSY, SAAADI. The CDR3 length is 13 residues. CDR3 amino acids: CASSRDSIGEQFF. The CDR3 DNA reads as TGCGCCAGCAGTAGGGACAGCATAGGTGAGCAGTTCTTC.

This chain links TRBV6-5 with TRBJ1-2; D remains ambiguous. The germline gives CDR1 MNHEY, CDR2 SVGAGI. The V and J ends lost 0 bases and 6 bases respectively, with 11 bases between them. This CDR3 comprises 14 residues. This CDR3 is CASSYSAGIDGYTF. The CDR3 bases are TGTGCCAGCAGTTACTCGGCGGGGATCGATGGCTACACCTTC.

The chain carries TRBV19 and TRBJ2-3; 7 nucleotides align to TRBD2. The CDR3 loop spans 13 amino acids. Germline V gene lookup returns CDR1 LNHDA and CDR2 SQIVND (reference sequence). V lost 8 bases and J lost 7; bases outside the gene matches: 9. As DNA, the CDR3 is TGTGCCAGTGCGGGAGCTTCGCCAAATACGCAGTATTTT. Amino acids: CASAGASPNTQYF.

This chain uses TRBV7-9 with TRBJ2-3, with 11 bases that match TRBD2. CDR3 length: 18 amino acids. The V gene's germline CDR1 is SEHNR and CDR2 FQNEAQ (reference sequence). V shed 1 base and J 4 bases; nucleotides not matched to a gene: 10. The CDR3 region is CASSLVWLAGGWSDTQYF. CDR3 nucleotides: TGTGCCAGCAGCTTAGTATGGCTAGCGGGAGGATGGTCAGATACGCAGTATTTT.

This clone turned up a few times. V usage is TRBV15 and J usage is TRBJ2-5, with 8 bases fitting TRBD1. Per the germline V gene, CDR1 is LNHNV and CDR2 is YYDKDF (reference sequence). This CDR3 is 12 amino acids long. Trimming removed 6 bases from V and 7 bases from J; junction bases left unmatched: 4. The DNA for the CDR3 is TGTGCCACCAGACAGGGGGAAGGGACCCAGTACTTC. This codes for CATRQGEGTQYF.

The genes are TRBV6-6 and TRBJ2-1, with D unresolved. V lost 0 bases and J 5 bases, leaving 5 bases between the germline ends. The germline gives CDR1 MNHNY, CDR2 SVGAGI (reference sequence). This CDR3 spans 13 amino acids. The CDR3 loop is CASSYSLNNEQFF. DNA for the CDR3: TGTGCCAGCAGTTACTCTCTAAACAATGAGCAGTTCTTC.